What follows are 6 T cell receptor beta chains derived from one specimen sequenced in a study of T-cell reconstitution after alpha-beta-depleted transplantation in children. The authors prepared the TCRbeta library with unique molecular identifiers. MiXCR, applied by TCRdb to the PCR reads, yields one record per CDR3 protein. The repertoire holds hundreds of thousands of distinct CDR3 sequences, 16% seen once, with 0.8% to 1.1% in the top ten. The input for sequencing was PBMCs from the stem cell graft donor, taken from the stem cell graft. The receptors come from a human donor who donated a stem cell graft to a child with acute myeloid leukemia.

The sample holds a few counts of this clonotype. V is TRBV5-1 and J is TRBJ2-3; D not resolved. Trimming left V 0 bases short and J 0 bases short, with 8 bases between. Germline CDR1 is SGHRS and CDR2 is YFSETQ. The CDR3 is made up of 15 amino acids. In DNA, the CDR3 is TGCGCCAGCAGCTTGGCCACGGGCAGCACAGATACGCAGTATTTT. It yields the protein CASSLATGSTDTQYF.

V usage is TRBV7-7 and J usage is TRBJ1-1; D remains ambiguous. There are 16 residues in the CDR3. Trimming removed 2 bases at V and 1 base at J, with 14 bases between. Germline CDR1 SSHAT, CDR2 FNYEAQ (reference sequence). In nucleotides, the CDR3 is TGTGCCAGCAGCTTATTAACAACGGGGTCGAACACTGAAGCTTTCTTT. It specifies CASSLLTTGSNTEAFF.

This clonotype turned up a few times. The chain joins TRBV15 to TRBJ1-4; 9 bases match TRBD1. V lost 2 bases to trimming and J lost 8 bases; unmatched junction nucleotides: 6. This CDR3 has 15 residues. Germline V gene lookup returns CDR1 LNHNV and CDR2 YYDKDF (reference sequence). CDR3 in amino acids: CATSRPRTGEEKLFF. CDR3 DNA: TGTGCCACCAGCAGACCCCGGACAGGGGAGGAAAAACTGTTTTTT.

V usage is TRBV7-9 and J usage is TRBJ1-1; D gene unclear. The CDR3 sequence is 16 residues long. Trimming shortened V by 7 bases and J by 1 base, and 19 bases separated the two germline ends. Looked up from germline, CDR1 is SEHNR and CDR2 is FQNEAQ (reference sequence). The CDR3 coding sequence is TGTGCCAGCACCCAGACATTCCTCCCCCGGAACACTGAAGCTTTCTTT. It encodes CASTQTFLPRNTEAFF.

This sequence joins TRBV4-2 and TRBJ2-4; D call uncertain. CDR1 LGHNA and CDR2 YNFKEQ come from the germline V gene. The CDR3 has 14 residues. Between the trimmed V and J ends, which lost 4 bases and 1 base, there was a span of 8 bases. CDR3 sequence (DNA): TGTGCCAGCAGCCCCGGGCTTGCCAAAAACATTCAGTACTTC. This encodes CASSPGLAKNIQYF.

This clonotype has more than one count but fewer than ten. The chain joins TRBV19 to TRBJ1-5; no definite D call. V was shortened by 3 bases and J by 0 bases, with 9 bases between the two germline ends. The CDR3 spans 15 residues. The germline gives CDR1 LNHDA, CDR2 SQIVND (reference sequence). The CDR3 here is CASSMGSYSNQPQHF. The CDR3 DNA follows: TGTGCCAGTAGTATGGGCAGCTATAGCAATCAGCCCCAGCATTTT.